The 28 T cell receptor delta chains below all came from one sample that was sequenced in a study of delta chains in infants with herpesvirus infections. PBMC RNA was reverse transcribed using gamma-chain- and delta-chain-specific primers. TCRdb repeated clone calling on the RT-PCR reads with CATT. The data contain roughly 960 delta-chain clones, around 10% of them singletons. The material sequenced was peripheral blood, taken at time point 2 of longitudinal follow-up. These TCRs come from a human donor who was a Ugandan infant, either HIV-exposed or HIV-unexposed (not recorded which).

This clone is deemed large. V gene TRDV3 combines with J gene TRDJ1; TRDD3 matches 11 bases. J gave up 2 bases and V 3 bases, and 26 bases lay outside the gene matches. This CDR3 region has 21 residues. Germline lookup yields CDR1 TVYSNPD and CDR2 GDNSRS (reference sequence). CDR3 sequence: CAFVDDAKSSWGIQKTDKLIF. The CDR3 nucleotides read TGTGCCTTCGTTGACGATGCTAAGTCTAGCTGGGGGATACAAAAAACCGATAAACTCATCTTT.

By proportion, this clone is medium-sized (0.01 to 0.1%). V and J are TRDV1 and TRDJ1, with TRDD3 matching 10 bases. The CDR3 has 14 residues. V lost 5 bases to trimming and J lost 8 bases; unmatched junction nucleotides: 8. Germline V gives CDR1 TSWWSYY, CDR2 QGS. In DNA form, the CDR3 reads TGTGCTCTTGGGAAGGGGGATACGTTATGGAAACTCATCTTT. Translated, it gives CALGKGDTLWKLIF.

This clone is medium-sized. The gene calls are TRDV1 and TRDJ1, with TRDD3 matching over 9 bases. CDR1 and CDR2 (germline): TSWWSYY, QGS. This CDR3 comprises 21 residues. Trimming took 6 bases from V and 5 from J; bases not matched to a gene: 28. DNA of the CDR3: TGTGCTCTTGGTCTGTTAAAGATAGTTGAGTATACTGGGGGACACCCGGATAAACTCATCTTT. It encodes CALGLLKIVEYTGGHPDKLIF.

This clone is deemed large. CDR3 residues: CALGVRDGGYAKLIF. In DNA form, the CDR3 reads TGTGCTCTTGGGGTAAGAGATGGGGGATACGCAAAACTCATCTTT. The rearrangement links TRDV1 to TRDJ1, with TRDD3 matching 11 bases. J lost 8 bases, V lost 4 bases, and 9 bases had no gene match. Germline assignment: CDR1 TSWWSYY and CDR2 QGS. The CDR3 covers 15 residues.

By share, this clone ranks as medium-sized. The CDR3 here is CAFRLGDKPSTDKLIF. CDR3 DNA: TGTGCCTTTAGACTGGGGGATAAACCATCCACCGATAAACTCATCTTT. This chain connects TRDV3 to TRDJ1; 11 bases are a match to TRDD3. V lost 0 bases, J lost 1 base, and 7 bases stayed unmatched. The CDR3 consists of 16 residues. CDR1 TVYSNPD and CDR2 GDNSRS come from the germline V gene (reference sequence).

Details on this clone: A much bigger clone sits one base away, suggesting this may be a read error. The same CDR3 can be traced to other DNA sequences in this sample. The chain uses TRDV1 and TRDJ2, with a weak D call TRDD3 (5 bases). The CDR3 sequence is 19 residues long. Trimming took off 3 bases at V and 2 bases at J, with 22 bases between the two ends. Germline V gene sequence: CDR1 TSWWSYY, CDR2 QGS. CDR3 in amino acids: CALGDDWGIRMRLTAQLFF. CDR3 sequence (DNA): TGTGCTCTTGGGGATGATTGGGGTATACGAATGCGGTTGACAGCACAACTCTTCTTT.

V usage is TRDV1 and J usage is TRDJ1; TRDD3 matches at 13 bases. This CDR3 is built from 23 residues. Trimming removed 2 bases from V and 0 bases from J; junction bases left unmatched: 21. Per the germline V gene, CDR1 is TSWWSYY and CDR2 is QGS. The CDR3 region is CALGEGWAYRRTGGYAYTDKLIF. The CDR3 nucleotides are TGTGCTCTTGGGGAAGGATGGGCCTACCGTCGGACTGGGGGATACGCGTACACCGATAAACTCATCTTT.

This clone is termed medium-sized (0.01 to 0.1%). CDR3 loop: CALGASPTPYYWGIRWGKTDKLIF. CDR3 sequence (DNA): TGTGCTCTTGGGGCCTCTCCCACGCCCTACTACTGGGGGATACGATGGGGGAAGACCGATAAACTCATCTTT. The rearrangement joins TRDV1 to TRDJ1; 13 bases match TRDD3. Trimming at V came to 4 bases and at J to 2 bases, leaving 28 bases not matched to a gene. This CDR3 region has 24 residues. The germline V gene encodes CDR1 TSWWSYY and CDR2 QGS.

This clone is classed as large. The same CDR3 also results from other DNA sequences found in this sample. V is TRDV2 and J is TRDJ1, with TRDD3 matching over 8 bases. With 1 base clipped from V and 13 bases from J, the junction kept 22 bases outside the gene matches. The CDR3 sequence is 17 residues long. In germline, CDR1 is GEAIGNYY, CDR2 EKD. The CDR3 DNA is TGTGCCTGTGACACTGCCGGCCAGTACTGGGGGCCCCCTGAGTCCATCTTT. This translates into CACDTAGQYWGPPESIF.

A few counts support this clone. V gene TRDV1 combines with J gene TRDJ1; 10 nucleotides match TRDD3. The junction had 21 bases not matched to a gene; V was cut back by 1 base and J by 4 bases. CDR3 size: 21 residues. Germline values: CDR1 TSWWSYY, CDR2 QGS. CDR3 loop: CALGERPSPFYWGIFRDKLIF. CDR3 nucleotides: TGTGCTCTTGGGGAACGGCCTTCCCCCTTCTACTGGGGGATTTTTCGCGATAAACTCATCTTT.

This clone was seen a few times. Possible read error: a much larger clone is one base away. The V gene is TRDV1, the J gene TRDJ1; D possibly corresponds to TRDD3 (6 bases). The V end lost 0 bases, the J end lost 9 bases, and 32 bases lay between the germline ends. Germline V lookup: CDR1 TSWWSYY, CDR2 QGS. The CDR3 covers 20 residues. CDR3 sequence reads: CALGELGIPFIYWELAQLIF. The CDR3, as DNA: TGTGCTCTTGGGGAACTAGGGATCCCCTTTATATACTGGGAGCTGGCACAACTCATCTTT.

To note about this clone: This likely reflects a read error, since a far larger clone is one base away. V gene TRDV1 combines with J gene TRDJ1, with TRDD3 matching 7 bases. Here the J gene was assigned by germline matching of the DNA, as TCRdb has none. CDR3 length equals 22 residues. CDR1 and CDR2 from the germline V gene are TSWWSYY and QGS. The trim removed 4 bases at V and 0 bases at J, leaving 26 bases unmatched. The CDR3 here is CALGVAISSLGIGLGDTDKLIF. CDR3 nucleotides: TGTGCTCTTGGGGTGGCGATTTCCTCCCTGGGGATAGGACTAGGGGACACCGATAAACTCATCTTT.

The CDR3 sequence is CACDALLGDTADKLIF. The CDR3 DNA reads as TGTGCCTGTGACGCCTTACTGGGGGATACCGCCGATAAACTCATCTTT. This chain uses TRDV2 with TRDJ1, with 12 bases fitting TRDD3. No J segment appears in TCRdb, so it was assigned here by matching the sequence to germline. The CDR3 consists of 16 residues. Germline CDR1 reads GEAIGNYY; CDR2 reads EKD. J was trimmed by 3 bases and V by 3 bases; bases with no gene match: 7.

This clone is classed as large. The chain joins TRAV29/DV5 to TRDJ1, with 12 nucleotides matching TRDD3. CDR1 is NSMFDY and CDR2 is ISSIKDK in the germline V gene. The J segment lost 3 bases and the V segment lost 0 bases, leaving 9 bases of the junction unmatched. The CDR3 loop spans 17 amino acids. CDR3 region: CAASVSGGYGCADKLIF. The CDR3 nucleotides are TGTGCAGCAAGCGTGTCTGGGGGATACGGTTGTGCCGATAAACTCATCTTT.

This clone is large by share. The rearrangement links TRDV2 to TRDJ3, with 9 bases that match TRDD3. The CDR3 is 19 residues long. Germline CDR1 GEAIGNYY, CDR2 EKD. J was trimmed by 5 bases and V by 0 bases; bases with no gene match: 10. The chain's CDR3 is CACDTVSGGYQGDTRQMFF. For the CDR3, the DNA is TGTGCCTGTGACACCGTTTCCGGGGGATACCAAGGGGACACCCGACAGATGTTTTTC.

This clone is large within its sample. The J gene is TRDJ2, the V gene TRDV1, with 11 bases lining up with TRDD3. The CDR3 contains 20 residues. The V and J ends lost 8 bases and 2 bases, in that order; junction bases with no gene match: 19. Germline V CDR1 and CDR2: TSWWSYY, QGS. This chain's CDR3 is CALRLLRDLGDTSLTAQLFF. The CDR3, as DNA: TGTGCTCTTAGGCTCCTACGTGACCTGGGGGATACCTCGTTGACAGCACAACTCTTCTTT.

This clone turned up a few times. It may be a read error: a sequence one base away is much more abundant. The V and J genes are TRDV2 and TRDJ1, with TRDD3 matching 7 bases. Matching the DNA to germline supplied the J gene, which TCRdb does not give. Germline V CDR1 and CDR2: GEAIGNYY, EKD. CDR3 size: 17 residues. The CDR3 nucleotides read TGTGCCTGTGACACCGTCCGGGGGATGGCGTACACCGATAGACTCATCTTT. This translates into CACDTVRGMAYTDRLIF.

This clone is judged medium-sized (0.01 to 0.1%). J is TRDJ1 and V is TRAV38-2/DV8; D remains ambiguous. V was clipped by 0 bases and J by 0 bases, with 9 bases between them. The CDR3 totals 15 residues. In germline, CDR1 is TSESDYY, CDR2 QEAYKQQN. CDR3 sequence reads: CAYRSEPRYTDKLIF. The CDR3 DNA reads TGTGCTTATAGGAGCGAACCTCGGTACACCGATAAACTCATCTTT.

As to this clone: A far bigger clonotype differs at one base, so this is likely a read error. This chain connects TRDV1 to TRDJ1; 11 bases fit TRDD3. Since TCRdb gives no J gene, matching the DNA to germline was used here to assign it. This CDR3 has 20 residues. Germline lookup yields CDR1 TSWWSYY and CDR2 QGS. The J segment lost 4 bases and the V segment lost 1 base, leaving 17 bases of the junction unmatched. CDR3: CALGEPAFQYWGICFDKLIF. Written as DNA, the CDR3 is TGTGCTCTTGGGGAACCGGCCTTCCAATACTGGGGGATATGCTTCGATAAACTCATCTTT.

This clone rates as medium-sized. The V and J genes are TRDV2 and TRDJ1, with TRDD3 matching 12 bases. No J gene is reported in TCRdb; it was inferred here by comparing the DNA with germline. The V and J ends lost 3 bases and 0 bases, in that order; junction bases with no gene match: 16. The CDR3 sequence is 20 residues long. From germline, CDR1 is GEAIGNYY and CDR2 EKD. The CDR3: CACDLLFRLGDTPYTDKLIF. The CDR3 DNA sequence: TGTGCCTGTGACCTTTTATTCCGACTGGGGGATACCCCGTACACCGATAAACTCATCTTT.

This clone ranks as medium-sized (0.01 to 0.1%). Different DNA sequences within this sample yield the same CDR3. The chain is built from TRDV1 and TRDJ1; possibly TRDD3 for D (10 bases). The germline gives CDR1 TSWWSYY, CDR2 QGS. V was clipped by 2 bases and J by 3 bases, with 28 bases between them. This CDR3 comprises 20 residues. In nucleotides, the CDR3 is TGTGCTCTTGGGGAAGGCCTTCCTACGGGTACTGGGGGATTCTCCGATAAACTCATCTTT. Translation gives CALGEGLPTGTGGFSDKLIF.

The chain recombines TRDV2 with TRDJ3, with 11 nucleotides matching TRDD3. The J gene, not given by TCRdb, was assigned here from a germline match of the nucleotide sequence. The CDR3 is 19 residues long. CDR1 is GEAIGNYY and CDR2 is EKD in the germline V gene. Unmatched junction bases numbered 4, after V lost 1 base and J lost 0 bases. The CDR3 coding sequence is TGTGCCTGTGACACGTACTGGGGGATAAGCTCCTGGGACACCCGACAGATGTTTTTC. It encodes CACDTYWGISSWDTRQMFF.

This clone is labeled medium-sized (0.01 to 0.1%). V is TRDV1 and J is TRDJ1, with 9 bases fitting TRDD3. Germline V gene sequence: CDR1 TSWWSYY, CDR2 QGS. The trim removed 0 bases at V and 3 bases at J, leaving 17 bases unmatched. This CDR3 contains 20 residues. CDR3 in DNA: TGTGCTCTTGGGGAACTCGGACCTACAACCAGACTGGGGGACCCCGATAAACTCATCTTT. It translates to CALGELGPTTRLGDPDKLIF.

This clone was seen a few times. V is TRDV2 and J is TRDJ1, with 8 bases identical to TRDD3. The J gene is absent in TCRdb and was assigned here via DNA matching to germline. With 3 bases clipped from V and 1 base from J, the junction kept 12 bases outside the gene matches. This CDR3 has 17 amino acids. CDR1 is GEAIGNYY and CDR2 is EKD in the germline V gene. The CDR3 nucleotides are TGTGCCTGTGACCCCTTGGGGGATCCGTTGGGCACCGATAAACTCATCTTT. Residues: CACDPLGDPLGTDKLIF.

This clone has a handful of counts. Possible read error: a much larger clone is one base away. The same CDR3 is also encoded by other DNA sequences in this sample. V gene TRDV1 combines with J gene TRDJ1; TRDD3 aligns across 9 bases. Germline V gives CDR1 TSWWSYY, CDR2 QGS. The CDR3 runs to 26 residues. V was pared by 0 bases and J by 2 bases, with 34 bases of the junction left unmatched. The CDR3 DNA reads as TGTGCTCTTGGGGAACTTAATGGGTTTTGGGTTCCTTCCTTCTTCGTCTGGGGGATTCATACCGATAAACTCATCTTT. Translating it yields CALGELNGFWVPSFFVWGIHTDKLIF.

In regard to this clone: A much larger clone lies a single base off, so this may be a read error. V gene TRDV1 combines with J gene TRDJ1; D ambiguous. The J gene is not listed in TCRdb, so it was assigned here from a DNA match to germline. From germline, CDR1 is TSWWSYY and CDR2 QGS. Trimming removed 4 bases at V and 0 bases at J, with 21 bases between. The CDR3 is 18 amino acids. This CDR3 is CALGVLALFYLYTDKLIF. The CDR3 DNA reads TGTGCTCTTGGGGTCCTGGCCCTTTTTTACTTGTACACCGATAAACTCATCTTT.

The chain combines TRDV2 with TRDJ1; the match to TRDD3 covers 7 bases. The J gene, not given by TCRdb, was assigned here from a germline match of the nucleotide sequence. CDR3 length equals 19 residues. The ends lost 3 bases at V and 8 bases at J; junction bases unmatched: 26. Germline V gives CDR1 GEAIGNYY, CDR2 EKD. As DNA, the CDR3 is TGTGCCTGTGACCTAATCTCCCACCTTCGTACTGGGGACGGTGGAAAACTCATCTTT. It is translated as CACDLISHLRTGDGGKLIF.

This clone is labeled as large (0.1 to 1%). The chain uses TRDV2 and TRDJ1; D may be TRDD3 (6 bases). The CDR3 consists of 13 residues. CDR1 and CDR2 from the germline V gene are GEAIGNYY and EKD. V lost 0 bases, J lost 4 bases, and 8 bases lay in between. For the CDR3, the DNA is TGTGCCTGTGACACCGTGGGGGGCGATAAACTCATCTTT. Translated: CACDTVGGDKLIF.